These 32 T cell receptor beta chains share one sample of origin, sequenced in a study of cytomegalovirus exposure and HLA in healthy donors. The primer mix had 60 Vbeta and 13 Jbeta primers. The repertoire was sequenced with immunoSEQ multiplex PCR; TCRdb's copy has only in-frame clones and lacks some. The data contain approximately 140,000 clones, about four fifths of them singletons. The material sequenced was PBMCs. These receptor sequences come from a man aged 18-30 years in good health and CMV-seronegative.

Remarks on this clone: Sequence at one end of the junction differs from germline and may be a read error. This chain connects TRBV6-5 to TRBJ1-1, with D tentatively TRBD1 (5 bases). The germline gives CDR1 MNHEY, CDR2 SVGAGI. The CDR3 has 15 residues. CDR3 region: CASSYEWGQTTEAFF. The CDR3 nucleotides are TGTGCCAGCAGTTACGAGTGGGGCCAAACCACTGAGGCTTTCTTT.

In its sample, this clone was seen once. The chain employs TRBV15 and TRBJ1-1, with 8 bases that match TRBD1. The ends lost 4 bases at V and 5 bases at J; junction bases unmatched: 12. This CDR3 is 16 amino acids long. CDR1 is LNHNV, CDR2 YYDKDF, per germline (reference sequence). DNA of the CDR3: TGTGCCACCAGCACCGGTTGGCAGGGGGCGCGGACTGAAGCTTTCTTT. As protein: CATSTGWQGARTEAFF.

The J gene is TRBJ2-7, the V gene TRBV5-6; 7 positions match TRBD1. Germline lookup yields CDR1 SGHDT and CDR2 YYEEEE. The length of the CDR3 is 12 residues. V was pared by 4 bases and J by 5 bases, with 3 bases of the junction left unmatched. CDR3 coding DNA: TGTGCCAGCAGCACAGACAGGGACGAGCAGTACTTC. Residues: CASSTDRDEQYF.

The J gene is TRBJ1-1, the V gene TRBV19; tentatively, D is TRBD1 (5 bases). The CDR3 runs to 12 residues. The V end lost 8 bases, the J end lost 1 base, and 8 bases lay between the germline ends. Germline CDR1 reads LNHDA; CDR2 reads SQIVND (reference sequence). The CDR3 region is CASCDRNTEAFF. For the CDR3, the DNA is TGTGCCAGTTGTGACAGGAACACTGAAGCTTTCTTT. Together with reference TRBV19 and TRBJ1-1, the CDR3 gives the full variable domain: DGGITQSPKYLFRKEGQNVTLSCEQNLNHDAMYWYRQDPGQGLRLIYYSQIVNDFQKGDIAEGYSVSREKKESFPLTVTSAQKNPTAFYLCASCDRNTEAFFGQGTRLTVV.

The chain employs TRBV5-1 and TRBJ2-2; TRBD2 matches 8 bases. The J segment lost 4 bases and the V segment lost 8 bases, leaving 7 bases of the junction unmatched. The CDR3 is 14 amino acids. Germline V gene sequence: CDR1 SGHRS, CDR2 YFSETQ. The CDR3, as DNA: TGCGCCAGTCGGGGGGGGGCGAGCACCGGGGAGCTGTTTTTT. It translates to CASRGGASTGELFF.

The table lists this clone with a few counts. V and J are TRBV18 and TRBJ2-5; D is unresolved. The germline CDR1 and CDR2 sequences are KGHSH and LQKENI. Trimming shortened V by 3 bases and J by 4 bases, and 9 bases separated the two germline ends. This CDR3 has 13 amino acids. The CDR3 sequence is CASSPDSGETQYF. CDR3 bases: TGTGCCAGCTCACCTGATAGTGGAGAGACCCAGTACTTC. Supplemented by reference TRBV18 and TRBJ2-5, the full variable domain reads NAGVMQNPRHLVRRRGQEARLRCSPMKGHSHVYWYRQLPEEGLKFMVYLQKENIIDESGMPKERFSAEFPKEGPSILRIQQVVRGDSAAYFCASSPDSGETQYFGPGTRLLVL.

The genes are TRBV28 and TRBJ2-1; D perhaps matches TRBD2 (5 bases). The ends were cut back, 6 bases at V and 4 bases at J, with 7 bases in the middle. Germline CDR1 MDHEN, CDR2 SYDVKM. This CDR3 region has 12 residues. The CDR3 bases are TGTGCCAGCAGGAGGGTGTACAATGAGCAGTTCTTC. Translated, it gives CASRRVYNEQFF.

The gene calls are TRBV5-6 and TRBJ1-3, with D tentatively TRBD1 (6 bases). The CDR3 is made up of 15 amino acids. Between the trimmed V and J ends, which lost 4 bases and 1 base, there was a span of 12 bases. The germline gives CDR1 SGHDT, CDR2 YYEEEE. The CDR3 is CASSKTGRSGNTIYF. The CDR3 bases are TGTGCCAGCAGCAAAACAGGGAGATCTGGAAACACCATATATTTT.

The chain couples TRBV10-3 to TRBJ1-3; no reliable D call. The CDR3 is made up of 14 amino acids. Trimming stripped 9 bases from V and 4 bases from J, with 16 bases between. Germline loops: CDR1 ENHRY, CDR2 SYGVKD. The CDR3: CAMGDRAPGNTIYF. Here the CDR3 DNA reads TGTGCCATGGGAGACCGGGCCCCGGGAAACACCATATATTTT.

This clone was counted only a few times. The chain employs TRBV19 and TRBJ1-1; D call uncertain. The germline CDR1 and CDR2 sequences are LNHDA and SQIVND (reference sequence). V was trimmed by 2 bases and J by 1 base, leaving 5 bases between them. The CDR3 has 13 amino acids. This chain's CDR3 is CASSILRNTEAFF. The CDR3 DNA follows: TGTGCCAGTAGTATACTACGGAACACTGAAGCTTTCTTT.

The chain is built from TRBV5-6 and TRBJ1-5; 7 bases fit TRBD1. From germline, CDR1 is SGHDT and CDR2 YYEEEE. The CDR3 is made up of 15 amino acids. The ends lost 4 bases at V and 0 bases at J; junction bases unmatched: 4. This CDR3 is CASSVAGGSNQPQHF. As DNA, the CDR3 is TGTGCCAGCAGCGTCGCAGGGGGTAGCAATCAGCCCCAGCATTTT.

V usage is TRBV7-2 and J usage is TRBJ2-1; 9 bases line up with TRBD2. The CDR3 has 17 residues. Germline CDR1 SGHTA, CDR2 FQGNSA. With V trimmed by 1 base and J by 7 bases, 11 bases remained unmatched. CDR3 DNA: TGTGCCAGCAGCTTAGGGGGAGCCGGGACTAGCAGGAATGAGCAGTTCTTC. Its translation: CASSLGGAGTSRNEQFF.

CDR3 region: CASSLSGTDTQYF. The CDR3 DNA reads as TGTGCCAGCAGTTTATCCGGCACAGATACGCAGTATTTT. The gene calls are TRBV28 and TRBJ2-3; no definite D call. Trimming left V 1 base short and J 1 base short, with 3 bases between. Germline-derived CDR1 and CDR2 are MDHEN and SYDVKM. CDR3 length: 13 amino acids.

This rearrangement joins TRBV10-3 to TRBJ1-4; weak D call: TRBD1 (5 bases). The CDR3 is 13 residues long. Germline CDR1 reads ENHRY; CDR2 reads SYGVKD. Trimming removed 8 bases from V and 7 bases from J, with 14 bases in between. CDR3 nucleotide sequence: TGTGCCATCGGGGCAGGGCTAGGTGAAAAACTGTTTTTT. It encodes CAIGAGLGEKLFF.

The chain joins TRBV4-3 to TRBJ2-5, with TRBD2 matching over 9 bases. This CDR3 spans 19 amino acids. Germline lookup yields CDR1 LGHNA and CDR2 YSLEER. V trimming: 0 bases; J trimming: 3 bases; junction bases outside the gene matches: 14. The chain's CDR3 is CASSQDVLIGGGAEETQYF. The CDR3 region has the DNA TGCGCCAGCAGCCAAGATGTCCTAATTGGCGGGGGGGCCGAAGAGACCCAGTACTTC.

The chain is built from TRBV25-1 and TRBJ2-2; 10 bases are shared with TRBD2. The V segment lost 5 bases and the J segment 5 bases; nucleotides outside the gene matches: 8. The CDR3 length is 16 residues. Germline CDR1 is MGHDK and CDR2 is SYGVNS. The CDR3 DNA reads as TGTGCCAGCAGTAGAAGCGGGGGGGCAAGAACCGGGGAGCTGTTTTTT. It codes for CASSRSGGARTGELFF.

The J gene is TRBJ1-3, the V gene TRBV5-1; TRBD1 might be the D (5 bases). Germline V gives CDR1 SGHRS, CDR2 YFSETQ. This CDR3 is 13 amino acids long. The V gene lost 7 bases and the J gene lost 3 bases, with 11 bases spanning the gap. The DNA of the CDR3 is TGCGCCAGCCACGGGGGTCATGGAAACACCATATATTTT. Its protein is CASHGGHGNTIYF.

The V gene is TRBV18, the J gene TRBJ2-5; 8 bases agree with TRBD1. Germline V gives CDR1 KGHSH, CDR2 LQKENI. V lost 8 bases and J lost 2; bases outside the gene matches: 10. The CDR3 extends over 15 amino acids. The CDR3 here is CASQDRERGQETQYF. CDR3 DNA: TGTGCCAGCCAGGACAGGGAGAGGGGACAAGAGACCCAGTACTTC.

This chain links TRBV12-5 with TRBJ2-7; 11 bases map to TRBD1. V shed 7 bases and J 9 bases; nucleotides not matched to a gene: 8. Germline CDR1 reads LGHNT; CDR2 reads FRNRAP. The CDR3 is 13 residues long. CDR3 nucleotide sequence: TGTGCTAGTGCCGAGGACAGGGGGCGGGTGCAGTACTTC. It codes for CASAEDRGRVQYF.

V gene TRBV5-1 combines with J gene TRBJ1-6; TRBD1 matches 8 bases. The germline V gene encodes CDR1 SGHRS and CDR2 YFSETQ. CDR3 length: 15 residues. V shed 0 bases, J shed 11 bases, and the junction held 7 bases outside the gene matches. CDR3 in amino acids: CASSLATSRGPPLHF. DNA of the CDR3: TGCGCCAGCAGCTTGGCAACTAGCAGGGGGCCACCCCTCCACTTT.

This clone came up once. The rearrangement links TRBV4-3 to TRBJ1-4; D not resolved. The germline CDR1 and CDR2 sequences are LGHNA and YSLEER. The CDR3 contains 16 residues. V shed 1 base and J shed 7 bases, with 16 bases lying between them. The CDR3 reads CASSQGGEWASEKLFF. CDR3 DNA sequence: TGCGCCAGCAGCCAAGGCGGGGAGTGGGCTAGTGAAAAACTGTTTTTT.

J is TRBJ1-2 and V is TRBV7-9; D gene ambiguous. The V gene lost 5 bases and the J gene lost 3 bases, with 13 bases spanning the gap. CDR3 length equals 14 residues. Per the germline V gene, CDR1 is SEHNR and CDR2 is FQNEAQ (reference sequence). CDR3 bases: TGTGCCAGCAGCGCGTGGACGGACTACTATGGCTACACCTTC. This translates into CASSAWTDYYGYTF.

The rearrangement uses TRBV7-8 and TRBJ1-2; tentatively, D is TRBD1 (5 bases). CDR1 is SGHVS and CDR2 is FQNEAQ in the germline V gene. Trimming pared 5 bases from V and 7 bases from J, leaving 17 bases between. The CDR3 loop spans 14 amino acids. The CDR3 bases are TGTGCCAGCAGCCCGACTCCAGGGATCTCTGGCTACACCTTC. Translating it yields CASSPTPGISGYTF.

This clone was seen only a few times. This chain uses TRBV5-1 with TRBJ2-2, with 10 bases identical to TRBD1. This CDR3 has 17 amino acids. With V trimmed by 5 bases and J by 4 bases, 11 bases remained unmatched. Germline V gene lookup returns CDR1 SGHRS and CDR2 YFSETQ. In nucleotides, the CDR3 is TGCGCCAGCAGACTTTCTCGACAGGGGGCTAGCACCGGGGAGCTGTTTTTT. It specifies CASRLSRQGASTGELFF.

Here the CDR3 reads CASSVRAGPQEQYF. The CDR3 DNA reads as TGTGCCAGCAGCGTACGGGCAGGGCCTCAAGAGCAGTACTTC. The V and J genes are TRBV9 and TRBJ2-7; maybe TRBD1 (5 bases). Trimming pared 1 base from V and 7 bases from J, leaving 15 bases between. Germline-derived CDR1 and CDR2 are SGDLS and YYNGEE. CDR3 length equals 14 residues.

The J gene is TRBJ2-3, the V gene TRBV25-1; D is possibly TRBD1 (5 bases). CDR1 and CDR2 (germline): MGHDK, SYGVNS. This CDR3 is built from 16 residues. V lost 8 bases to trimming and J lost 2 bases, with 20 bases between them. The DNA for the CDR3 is TGTGCCAGCCAGGGCTCGAGACACCCAGCCACAGATACGCAGTATTTT. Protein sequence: CASQGSRHPATDTQYF. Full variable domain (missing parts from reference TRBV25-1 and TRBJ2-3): EADIYQTPRYLVIGTGKKITLECSQTMGHDKMYWYQQDPGMELHLIHYSYGVNSTEKGDLSSESTVSRIRTEHFPLTLESARPSHTSQYLCASQGSRHPATDTQYFGPGTRLTVL.

The DNA of the CDR3 is TGTGCCATCAGCATGACAGGGTCCCCAGATACGCAGTATTTT. As protein: CAISMTGSPDTQYF. This sequence joins TRBV10-3 and TRBJ2-3; TRBD1 matches at 7 bases. Trimming took 6 bases from V and 4 from J; bases not matched to a gene: 7. Per germline, CDR1 ENHRY and CDR2 SYGVKD. There are 14 residues in the CDR3.

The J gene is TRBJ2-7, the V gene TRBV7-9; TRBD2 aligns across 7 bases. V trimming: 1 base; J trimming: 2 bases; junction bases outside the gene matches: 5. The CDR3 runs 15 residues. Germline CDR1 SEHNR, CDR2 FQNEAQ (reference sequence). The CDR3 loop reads CASSLEGRGAYEQYF. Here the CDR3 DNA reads TGTGCCAGCAGCTTAGAGGGGAGGGGCGCCTACGAGCAGTACTTC.

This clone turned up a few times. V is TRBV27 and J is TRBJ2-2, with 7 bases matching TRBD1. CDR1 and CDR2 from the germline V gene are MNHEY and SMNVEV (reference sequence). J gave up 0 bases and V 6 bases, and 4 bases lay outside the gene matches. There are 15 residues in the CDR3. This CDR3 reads CASSRQGSNTGELFF. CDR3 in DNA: TGTGCCAGCAGCCGACAGGGCTCGAACACCGGGGAGCTGTTTTTT.

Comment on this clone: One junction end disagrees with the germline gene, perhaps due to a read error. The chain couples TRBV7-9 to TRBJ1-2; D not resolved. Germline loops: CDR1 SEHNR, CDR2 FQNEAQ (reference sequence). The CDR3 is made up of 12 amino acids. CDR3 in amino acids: CSSSLREVGYTF. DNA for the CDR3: TGTTCCAGCAGCCTTAGGGAGGTTGGCTACACCTTC.

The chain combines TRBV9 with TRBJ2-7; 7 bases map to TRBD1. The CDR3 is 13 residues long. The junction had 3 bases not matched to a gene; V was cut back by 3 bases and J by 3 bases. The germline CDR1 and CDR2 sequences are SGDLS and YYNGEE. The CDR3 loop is CASSARDSYEQYF. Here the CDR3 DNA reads TGTGCCAGCAGCGCCCGGGACAGCTACGAGCAGTACTTC.

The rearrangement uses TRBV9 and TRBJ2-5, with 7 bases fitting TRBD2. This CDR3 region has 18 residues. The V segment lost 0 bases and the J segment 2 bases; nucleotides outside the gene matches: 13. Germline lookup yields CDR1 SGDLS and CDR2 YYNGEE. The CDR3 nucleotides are TGTGCCAGCAGCGTAGGTCCGTTTGGCGGGGGAAAGCAAGAGACCCAGTACTTC. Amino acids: CASSVGPFGGGKQETQYF.